The source of this T cell receptor (beta chain) is a study of shared clonotypes between healthy human individuals. Overall study findings and caveats: The sharing of around 5% of naive CD4 clonotypes was seen across several donors.

In germline, CDR1 is SGDLS, CDR2 YYNGEE. Trimming cost V 2 bases and J 2 bases; bases outside gene matches: 11. The CDR3 runs to 17 residues. The assay ran at deep level. Sequenced by immunoSEQ multiplex PCR; TCRdb stores in-frame clones only, minus some. The sample lists roughly 2,500,000 clones, roughly 93% occurring once. As for this clone: Its antigen remains unidentified.

This clonotype was sampled from a man between 18 and 35 years old in good health. Some clones in this sample may be carry-over from other donors' samples. The sample consisted of naive CD4+ T cells from PBMCs. Subset: CD45RA+ positively selected. The V and J genes are TRBV9 and TRBJ2-7; 9 bases map to TRBD2. CDR3 coding DNA: TGTGCCAGCAGCGTCAGAGGGAGACTAGCGGACCCCTACGAGCAGTACTTC. Translation gives CASSVRGRLADPYEQYF.